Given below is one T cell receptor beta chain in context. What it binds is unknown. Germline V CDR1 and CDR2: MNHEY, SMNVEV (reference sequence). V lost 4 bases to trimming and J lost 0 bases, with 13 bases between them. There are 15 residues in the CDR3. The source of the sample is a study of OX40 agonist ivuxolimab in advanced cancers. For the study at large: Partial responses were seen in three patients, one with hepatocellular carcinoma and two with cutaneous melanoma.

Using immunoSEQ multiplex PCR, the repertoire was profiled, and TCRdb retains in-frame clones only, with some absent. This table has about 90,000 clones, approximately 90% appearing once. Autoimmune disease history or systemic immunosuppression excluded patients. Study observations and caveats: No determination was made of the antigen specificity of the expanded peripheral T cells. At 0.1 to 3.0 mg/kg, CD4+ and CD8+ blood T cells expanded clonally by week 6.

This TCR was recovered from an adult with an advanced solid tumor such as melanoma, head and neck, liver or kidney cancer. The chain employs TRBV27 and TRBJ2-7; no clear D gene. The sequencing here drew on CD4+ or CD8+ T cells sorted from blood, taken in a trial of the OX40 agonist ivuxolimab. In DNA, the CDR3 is TGTGCCAGCAGTTCCCAGTCCGTGAGCTCCTACGAGCAGTACTTC. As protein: CASSSQSVSSYEQYF.